The 14 T cell receptor beta chains below were found in one sample sequenced in a study of blood T cells in healthy people across ages. Through a sample-barcoded 5' primer and a J-beta primer mix, a second PCR was run for roughly 6 to 12 cycles. TCRdb redid the calling of the 5' RACE reads with MiXCR, one entry per CDR3 protein. The top ten clones hold approximately 13% of a sample with roughly 680,000 distinct CDR3 sequences, approximately 52% of them seen once. Sequenced input: blood. Every receptor here comes from an elderly woman in good health.

Written as DNA, the CDR3 is TGTGCCAGCAGCCTGATACCAGGCGGTCCTAGCGGGAGGAATACGCAGTATTTT. Translation gives CASSLIPGGPSGRNTQYF. The chain combines TRBV7-2 with TRBJ2-3, with 11 nucleotides matching TRBD2. Germline-derived CDR1 and CDR2 are SGHTA and FQGNSA. The CDR3 length is 18 residues. V shed 5 bases, J shed 7 bases, and the junction held 17 bases outside the gene matches.

This rearrangement joins TRBV10-3 to TRBJ2-5; the match to TRBD1 covers 7 bases. This CDR3 spans 15 amino acids. Trimming at V came to 2 bases and at J to 4 bases, leaving 7 bases not matched to a gene. The V gene's germline CDR1 is ENHRY and CDR2 SYGVKD. CDR3 loop: CAISEGRGSRETQYF. The CDR3 region has the DNA TGTGCCATCAGTGAGGGCAGGGGGAGCCGAGAGACCCAGTACTTC.

This clonotype was seen at least ten times. The genes are TRBV9 and TRBJ2-5, with D possibly matching TRBD1 (6 bases). Germline lookup yields CDR1 SGDLS and CDR2 YYNGEE. Deletions cut 0 bases from V and 7 bases from J, with 13 bases between. The length of the CDR3 is 14 residues. The DNA for the CDR3 is TGTGCCAGCAGCGTAGGAACAGGGCTTTCGACCCAGTACTTC. It yields the protein CASSVGTGLSTQYF. The full variable domain, with the rest looked up from reference TRBV9 and TRBJ2-5, is DSGVTQTPKHLITATGQRVTLRCSPRSGDLSVYWYQQSLDQGLQFLIQYYNGEERAKGNILERFSAQQFPDLHSELNLSSLELGDSALYFCASSVGTGLSTQYFGPGTRLLVL.

V gene TRBV25-1 combines with J gene TRBJ1-2; 9 bases agree with TRBD1. Germline loops: CDR1 MGHDK, CDR2 SYGVNS. The CDR3 is made up of 15 amino acids. The junction had 4 bases not matched to a gene; V was cut back by 1 base and J by 4 bases. The CDR3 loop is CASSEWGQGVYGYTF. In nucleotides, the CDR3 is TGTGCCAGCAGTGAATGGGGACAGGGTGTCTATGGCTACACCTTC.

To note about this clonotype: This could be a read error, since a much larger clone is one nucleotide away. This chain links TRBV20-1 with TRBJ1-1; D remains ambiguous. CDR1 and CDR2 (germline): DFQATT, SNEGSKA (reference sequence). The V end lost 4 bases, the J end lost 2 bases, and 20 bases lay between the germline ends. CDR3 length equals 16 residues. The CDR3 here is CSAIDPFGPKNTEAFF. For the CDR3, the DNA is TGCAGTGCTATAGACCCTTTCGGACCTAAAAACACTGAAGCTTTCTTT.

This sequence joins TRBV4-3 and TRBJ2-7; D remains ambiguous. Germline V lookup: CDR1 LGHNA, CDR2 YSLEER. This CDR3 spans 15 amino acids. V lost 1 base, J lost 3 bases, and 13 bases lay in between. In DNA, the CDR3 is TGCGCCAGCAGCCAAGCTAGAACCGGATTCTACGAGCAGTACTTC. Translating gives CASSQARTGFYEQYF.

Many counts were recorded for this clonotype. This rearrangement joins TRBV28 to TRBJ2-7; 8 positions match TRBD2. This CDR3 is built from 14 residues. The V gene end was trimmed by 3 bases and the J gene end by 4 bases; junction bases not matched to a gene: 5. Germline CDR1 is MDHEN and CDR2 is SYDVKM. The chain's CDR3 is CASSFLAGRYEQYF. The CDR3 DNA follows: TGTGCCAGCAGTTTCTTAGCGGGGCGGTACGAGCAGTACTTC.

The genes are TRBV7-9 and TRBJ2-7; D is possibly TRBD2 (5 bases). Deletions cut 4 bases from V and 6 bases from J, with 10 bases between. Germline CDR1 reads SEHNR; CDR2 reads FQNEAQ (reference sequence). The CDR3 loop spans 12 amino acids. The CDR3 protein is CASSSLLVEQYF. The CDR3 nucleotides read TGTGCCAGCAGCTCGCTACTAGTCGAGCAGTACTTC.

CDR3 coding DNA: TGTGCCAGCAGTTTTTGGCAGGCCGGGAGGAATGAGCAGTACTTC. Translation: CASSFWQAGRNEQYF. V is TRBV28 and J is TRBJ2-7, with 7 positions matching TRBD2. The CDR3 is made up of 15 amino acids. Germline V gives CDR1 MDHEN, CDR2 SYDVKM. V gave up 3 bases and J gave up 7 bases; unmatched junction bases: 12.

This clonotype was observed a few times. The rearrangement joins TRBV29-1 to TRBJ2-7; TRBD2 aligns across 7 bases. V dropped 3 bases and J dropped 7; count of bases not matched to a gene: 9. The V gene's germline CDR1 is SQVTM and CDR2 ANQGSEA. The CDR3 has 13 amino acids. The CDR3 spells CSVDAGAGDEQYF. CDR3 sequence (DNA): TGCAGCGTTGATGCGGGAGCGGGCGATGAGCAGTACTTC.

This clonotype was observed at least ten times. One end of the junction fails to match germline, which may point to a read error. The rearrangement joins TRBV7-7 to TRBJ2-5; 7 bases are shared with TRBD1. The CDR3 has 14 residues. CDR1 and CDR2 (germline): SSHAT, FNYEAQ (reference sequence). The CDR3 spells CASSAQQGKETQYF. CDR3 DNA: TGTGCTAGCAGCGCTCAACAGGGGAAGGAGACCCAGTACTTC.

The V and J genes are TRBV20-1 and TRBJ2-7; possibly TRBD1 or TRBD2 for D (5 bases each). Trimming stripped 0 bases from V and 3 bases from J, with 15 bases between. CDR3 length: 15 residues. Germline CDR1 reads DFQATT; CDR2 reads SNEGSKA (reference sequence). For the CDR3, the DNA is TGCAGTGCTAGAGATAAGTCGAGGGGCAACTACGAGCAGTACTTC. As protein: CSARDKSRGNYEQYF.

This chain links TRBV29-1 with TRBJ2-4, with a possible D match to TRBD2 (6 bases). The CDR3 has 12 residues. Trimming stripped 7 bases from V and 2 bases from J, with 9 bases between. Looked up from germline, CDR1 is SQVTM and CDR2 is ANQGSEA. This chain's CDR3 is CSAGGTKNIQYF. The CDR3 DNA sequence: TGCAGCGCCGGGGGAACCAAAAACATTCAGTACTTC.

DNA for the CDR3: TGTGCCACCAGCAGAAAACAATCCTACGAGCAGTACTTC. Its protein is CATSRKQSYEQYF. This rearrangement joins TRBV15 to TRBJ2-7; D remains ambiguous. The CDR3 loop spans 13 amino acids. In germline, CDR1 is LNHNV, CDR2 YYDKDF (reference sequence). V lost 2 bases and J 1 base, leaving 6 bases between the germline ends.